A single sample gave rise to the 24 T cell receptor beta chains below, sequenced in a study of T cells after yellow fever vaccination. From the 5' RACE reads, TCRdb called clonotypes with MiXCR, one entry per CDR3 protein. Of 250,000 or so distinct CDR3 sequences listed, more than 3.5% are singletons. Here the sequenced sample was PBMCs, taken 15 days after the yellow fever booster vaccination. Receptor source: a man between 18 and 35 years old who received the YFV17D yellow fever vaccine.

This clonotype was picked up many times. The chain combines TRBV5-1 with TRBJ2-3, with D possibly being TRBD2 (6 bases). CDR1 and CDR2 from the germline V gene are SGHRS and YFSETQ. Trimming removed 4 bases at V and 1 base at J, with 16 bases between. The CDR3 covers 16 residues. CDR3 sequence (DNA): TGCGCCAGCAGCCCCGGGGGAAACTATGGCACAGATACGCAGTATTTT. It encodes CASSPGGNYGTDTQYF.

In its sample, this clonotype was seen many times. This chain joins TRBV2 and TRBJ2-1, with D possibly matching TRBD2 (5 bases). Germline V CDR1 and CDR2: SNHLY, FYNNEI. V dropped 5 bases and J dropped 5 bases, with 7 bases sitting between them. The CDR3 is 12 amino acids. CDR3 region: CASSYGNNEQFF. In DNA, the CDR3 is TGTGCCAGCAGTTACGGGAACAATGAGCAGTTCTTC.

This clonotype was observed many times. The V gene is TRBV5-8, the J gene TRBJ1-5, with D perhaps TRBD1 (5 bases). The CDR3 runs 14 residues. The V gene lost 0 bases and the J gene lost 5 bases, with 9 bases spanning the gap. CDR1 SGHTS and CDR2 YDEGEE come from the germline V gene. The CDR3 sequence: CASSLGQIDQPQHF. The CDR3 DNA follows: TGTGCCAGCAGCTTGGGACAGATCGATCAGCCCCAGCATTTT.

This clonotype was seen repeatedly, ten times or more. This chain links TRBV20-1 with TRBJ2-3; the D gene is possibly TRBD2 (5 bases). This CDR3 is 13 amino acids long. The ends were cut back, 8 bases at V and 3 bases at J, with 15 bases in the middle. Germline CDR1 reads DFQATT; CDR2 reads SNEGSKA (reference sequence). DNA for the CDR3: TGCAGTCAAAAGTGGAGAGGGACAGATACGCAGTATTTT. This translates into CSQKWRGTDTQYF.

This clonotype was seen ten or more times. V usage is TRBV7-6 and J usage is TRBJ2-7; 7 positions match TRBD1. The V gene's germline CDR1 is SGHVS and CDR2 FNYEAQ. Trimming at V came to 4 bases and at J to 3 bases, leaving 6 bases not matched to a gene. The CDR3 totals 14 residues. CDR3 in DNA: TGTGCCAGCAGCTGGGGGCAGGGGGACTACGAGCAGTACTTC. This encodes CASSWGQGDYEQYF.

The rearrangement links TRBV7-6 to TRBJ2-1, with a possible D match to TRBD1 (5 bases). Trimming took off 5 bases at V and 10 bases at J, with 18 bases between the two ends. This CDR3 has 14 amino acids. Per the germline V gene, CDR1 is SGHVS and CDR2 is FNYEAQ. The DNA of the CDR3 is TGTGCCAGCAGCGCCCCGGGCGTCAGGGTAGAGCAGTTCTTC. This translates into CASSAPGVRVEQFF.

This clonotype occurred many times. V and J are TRBV28 and TRBJ2-7; D is uncertain. CDR1 is MDHEN and CDR2 is SYDVKM in the germline V gene. The length of the CDR3 is 15 residues. V lost 1 base to trimming and J lost 2 bases, with 12 bases between them. DNA for the CDR3: TGTGCCAGCAGTTTATATAGAGTGAGGACCTACGAGCAGTACTTC. Residues: CASSLYRVRTYEQYF.

The sample holds many counts of this clonotype. The V gene is TRBV7-3, the J gene TRBJ2-3, with D possibly TRBD2 on 5 matching bases. The ends were cut back, 4 bases at V and 5 bases at J, with 13 bases in the middle. The CDR3 spans 14 residues. Germline assignment: CDR1 SGHTA and CDR2 FQGTGA. In nucleotides, the CDR3 is TGTGCCAGCAGCTCGAATCATGGAGGAGATACGCAGTATTTT. This sequence encodes CASSSNHGGDTQYF.

This clonotype was seen many times. In nucleotides, the CDR3 is TGCAGTGCTGGGCGACTAGGCCGCCAAGAGACCCAGTACTTC. It codes for CSAGRLGRQETQYF. This chain connects TRBV20-1 to TRBJ2-5; tentative D call: TRBD2 (6 bases). The CDR3 sequence is 14 residues long. CDR1 DFQATT and CDR2 SNEGSKA come from the germline V gene (reference sequence). Trimming took off 5 bases at V and 1 base at J, with 14 bases between the two ends.

This clonotype was recorded many times. The gene calls are TRBV12-3 or TRBV12-4 and TRBJ2-7; 7 bases agree with TRBD1. This CDR3 comprises 13 residues. The V gene end was trimmed by 1 base and the J gene end by 5 bases; junction bases not matched to a gene: 2. The CDR3 loop reads CASSLGQGNEQYV. The CDR3 coding sequence is TGTGCCAGCAGTTTAGGACAGGGAAACGAGCAGTACGTC.

This clonotype was counted many times. V is TRBV20-1 and J is TRBJ1-2, with unresolved D. CDR3 length equals 11 residues. Germline V lookup: CDR1 DFQATT, CDR2 SNEGSKA (reference sequence). CDR3 protein: CRAGPSVGYTF. CDR3 bases: TGCAGGGCCGGGCCATCCGTCGGCTACACCTTC.

This clonotype came up many times. This chain connects TRBV19 to TRBJ1-5; D gene ambiguous. Germline CDR1 and CDR2: LNHDA and SQIVND (reference sequence). Deletions cut 2 bases from V and 2 bases from J, with 10 bases between. There are 15 residues in the CDR3. CDR3 in amino acids: CASSIQGLGNQPQHF. For the CDR3, the DNA is TGTGCCAGTAGTATACAAGGCTTGGGCAATCAGCCCCAGCATTTT.

At least ten counts were recorded for this clonotype. The rearrangement joins TRBV4-1 to TRBJ2-1; 9 nucleotides line up with TRBD2. CDR3 length: 16 amino acids. Germline CDR1 reads MGHRA; CDR2 reads YSYEKL. V shed 3 bases, J shed 7 bases, and the junction held 10 bases outside the gene matches. The CDR3 DNA reads TGCGCCAGCAGCCAGTATCGTGGCGGGGGGGAGAATGAGCAGTTCTTC. Amino acids: CASSQYRGGGENEQFF.

In this sample, this clonotype turned up many times. The chain has TRBV7-9 and TRBJ1-5; TRBD1 might be the D (5 bases). V lost 2 bases and J lost 4, with 18 bases in between. CDR3 length: 17 residues. From germline, CDR1 is SEHNR and CDR2 FQNEAQ (reference sequence). Written as DNA, the CDR3 is TGTGCCAGCAGCTTAAGCGCAGTCGGACAAGTAAATCAGCCCCAGCATTTT. As protein: CASSLSAVGQVNQPQHF.

The sample holds many counts of this clonotype. This may be a read error, as it is one base from a much larger clone. V gene TRBV5-5 combines with J gene TRBJ1-1; D gene unclear. Germline assignment: CDR1 SGHKS and CDR2 YYEKEE (reference sequence). The CDR3 consists of 15 residues. DNA of the CDR3: TGTGCCAGCAGCCCTGGCCCTCCGGGTGGCACTGAATCTTTCTTT. It is translated as CASSPGPPGGTESFF.

This clonotype was observed many times. The chain combines TRBV5-5 with TRBJ1-5; D perhaps matches TRBD1 (5 bases). The CDR3 consists of 14 residues. V gave up 2 bases and J gave up 4 bases, with 10 bases separating them. The V gene's germline CDR1 is SGHKS and CDR2 YYEKEE (reference sequence). The chain's CDR3 is CASSFIGGNQPQHF. CDR3 nucleotide sequence: TGTGCCAGCAGCTTTATTGGGGGAAATCAGCCCCAGCATTTT.

This clonotype came up many times. This chain uses TRBV4-1 with TRBJ2-3; no clear D gene. Germline CDR1 is MGHRA and CDR2 is YSYEKL. V lost 2 bases, J lost 1 base, and 7 bases lay in between. This CDR3 has 14 amino acids. The CDR3 DNA is TGCGCCAGCAGCCAATCCAAACGCACAGATACGCAGTATTTT. Translation: CASSQSKRTDTQYF.

This clonotype was found many times. The chain uses TRBV10-3 and TRBJ2-3; 12 positions agree with TRBD2. Trimming cost V 8 bases and J 7 bases; bases outside gene matches: 7. Germline values: CDR1 ENHRY, CDR2 SYGVKD. CDR3 length equals 14 residues. CDR3 sequence reads: CAIRPTSGGYTQYF. In nucleotides, the CDR3 is TGTGCCATCCGCCCGACTAGCGGGGGTTATACGCAGTATTTT.

This clonotype was seen many times. V and J are TRBV7-8 and TRBJ2-3; TRBD1 agrees at 8 bases. V dropped 5 bases and J dropped 5; count of bases not matched to a gene: 6. The CDR3 contains 14 residues. CDR1 and CDR2 (germline): SGHVS, FQNEAQ. Here the CDR3 reads CASSPDRVLDTQYF. CDR3 in DNA: TGTGCCAGCAGCCCGGACAGGGTTCTAGATACGCAGTATTTT.

In this sample, this clonotype turned up many times. CDR3 region: CASSEEGLTETQYF. CDR3 DNA sequence: TGTGCCAGCAGTGAAGAGGGTTTGACGGAGACCCAGTACTTC. The chain is built from TRBV2 and TRBJ2-5, with unresolved D. Deletions cut 1 base from V and 5 bases from J, with 11 bases between. CDR1 and CDR2 from the germline V gene are SNHLY and FYNNEI. The length of the CDR3 is 14 residues.

This clonotype was picked up many times. V usage is TRBV20-1 and J usage is TRBJ2-1; a possible D gene is TRBD2 (6 bases). This CDR3 has 13 residues. Trimming pared 4 bases from V and 6 bases from J, leaving 13 bases between. Germline V CDR1 and CDR2: DFQATT, SNEGSKA (reference sequence). CDR3 bases: TGCAGTGCTATTCTGGCGGGGACCAATGAGCAGTTCTTC. The encoded protein is CSAILAGTNEQFF.

This clonotype showed up many times. Written as DNA, the CDR3 is TGTGCCAGCAGCCAAGAGACAGGGACCTACGAGCAGTACTTC. It is translated as CASSQETGTYEQYF. This rearrangement joins TRBV4-2 to TRBJ2-7; 7 nucleotides align to TRBD1. J lost 2 bases, V lost 0 bases, and 1 base had no gene match. The CDR3 length is 14 residues. Germline V CDR1 and CDR2: LGHNA, YNFKEQ.

This clonotype was seen at least ten times. The chain links TRBV5-1 to TRBJ2-3; tentatively, D is TRBD2 (7 bases). The CDR3 length is 16 residues. From germline, CDR1 is SGHRS and CDR2 YFSETQ. The V end was cut by 4 bases, the J end by 2 bases, with 17 bases between. CDR3 sequence reads: CASSKGGTLDTDTQYF. The CDR3 DNA follows: TGCGCCAGCAGCAAGGGGGGGACTTTAGACACAGATACGCAGTATTTT.

There are a few counts of this clonotype. The chain couples TRBV7-9 to TRBJ2-3, with TRBD2 matching over 12 bases. Germline loops: CDR1 SEHNR, CDR2 FQNEAQ (reference sequence). The CDR3 is made up of 15 amino acids. V dropped 7 bases and J dropped 2; count of bases not matched to a gene: 4. The CDR3: CASTLAGGNTDTQYF. The CDR3 DNA reads as TGTGCCAGCACCCTAGCGGGGGGGAACACAGATACGCAGTATTTT.